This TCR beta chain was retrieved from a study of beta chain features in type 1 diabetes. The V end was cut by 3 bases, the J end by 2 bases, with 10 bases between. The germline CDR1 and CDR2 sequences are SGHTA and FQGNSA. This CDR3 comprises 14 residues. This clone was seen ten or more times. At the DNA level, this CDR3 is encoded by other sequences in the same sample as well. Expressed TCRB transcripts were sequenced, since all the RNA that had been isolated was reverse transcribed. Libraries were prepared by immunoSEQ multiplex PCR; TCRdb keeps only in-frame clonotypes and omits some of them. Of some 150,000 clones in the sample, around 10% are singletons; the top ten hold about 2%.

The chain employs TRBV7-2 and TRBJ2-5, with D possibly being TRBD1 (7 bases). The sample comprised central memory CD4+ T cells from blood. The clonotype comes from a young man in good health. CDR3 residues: CASSLSGGQETQYF. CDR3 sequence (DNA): TGTGCCAGCAGCTTGTCAGGGGGGCAAGAGACCCAGTACTTC.